The present entry profiles one T cell receptor (beta chain) with its context. This entry comes from a study of blood T cell repertoires in COVID-19. Study at large: From T cells, B-cell-depleted T cells, or PBMCs came the material, which was cDNA or gDNA.

In the authors' workflow: By means of reference gene primer amplification, nucleated cell counts were estimated. Sequenced by immunoSEQ multiplex PCR; TCRdb stores in-frame clones only, minus some. V and J calls and clone size are those listed in that table; D and trimming were worked out from the DNA. There are about 210,000 clones in the sample; around nine tenths occur only once, and around 4.8% lies in the top ten. The J segment lost 6 bases and the V segment lost 4 bases, leaving 7 bases of the junction unmatched. CDR1 WNHNN and CDR2 SYGVQD come from the germline V gene (reference sequence). The CDR3 sequence is 16 residues long.

This receptor was obtained from a woman aged 40-49 years with acute or convalescent COVID-19. Sequenced input: peripheral blood. The chain joins TRBV10-1 to TRBJ2-1; 12 bases align to TRBD2. As DNA, the CDR3 is TGCGCCAGCAGTGGGGGTCGGACTAGCGGGGTCAATGAGCAGTTCTTC. This gives the protein CASSGGRTSGVNEQFF.